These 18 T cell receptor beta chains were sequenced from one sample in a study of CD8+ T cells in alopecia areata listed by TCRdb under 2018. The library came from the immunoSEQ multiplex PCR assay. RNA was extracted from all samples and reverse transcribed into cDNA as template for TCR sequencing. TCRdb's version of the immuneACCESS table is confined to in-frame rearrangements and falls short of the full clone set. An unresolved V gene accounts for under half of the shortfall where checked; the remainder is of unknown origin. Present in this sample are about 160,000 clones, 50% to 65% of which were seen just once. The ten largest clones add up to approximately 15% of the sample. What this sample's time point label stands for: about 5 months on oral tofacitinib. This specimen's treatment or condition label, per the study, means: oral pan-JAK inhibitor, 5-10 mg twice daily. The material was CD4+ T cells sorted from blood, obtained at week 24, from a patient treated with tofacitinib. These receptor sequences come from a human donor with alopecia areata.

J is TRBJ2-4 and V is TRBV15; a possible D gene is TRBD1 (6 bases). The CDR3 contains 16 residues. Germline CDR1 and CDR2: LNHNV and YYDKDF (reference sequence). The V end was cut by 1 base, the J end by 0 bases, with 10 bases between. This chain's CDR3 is CATSRGTDIAKNIQYF. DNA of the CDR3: TGTGCCACCAGCAGAGGGACAGACATAGCCAAAAACATTCAGTACTTC.

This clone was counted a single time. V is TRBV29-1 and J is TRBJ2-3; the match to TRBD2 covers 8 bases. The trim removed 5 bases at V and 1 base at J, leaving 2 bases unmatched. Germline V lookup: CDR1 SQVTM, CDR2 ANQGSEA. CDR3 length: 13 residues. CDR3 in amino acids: CSVSAGGTDTQYF. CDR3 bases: TGCAGCGTTTCAGCGGGAGGCACAGATACGCAGTATTTT.

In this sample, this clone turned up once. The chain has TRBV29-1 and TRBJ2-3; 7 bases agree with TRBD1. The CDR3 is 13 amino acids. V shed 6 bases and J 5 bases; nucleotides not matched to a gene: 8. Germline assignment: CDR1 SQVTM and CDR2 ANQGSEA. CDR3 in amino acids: CSVYRAGGDTQYF. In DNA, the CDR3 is TGCAGCGTCTACAGGGCAGGGGGAGATACGCAGTATTTT.

The chain's CDR3 is CSVGHLLAGGSTDTQYF. In nucleotides, the CDR3 is TGCAGCGTTGGCCACCTCCTAGCGGGGGGAAGCACAGATACGCAGTATTTT. The V call is TRBV29-1, the J call TRBJ2-3, with TRBD2 matching over 11 bases. The CDR3 consists of 17 residues. The germline V gene has CDR1 SQVTM and CDR2 ANQGSEA. J gave up 0 bases and V 4 bases, and 9 bases lay outside the gene matches.

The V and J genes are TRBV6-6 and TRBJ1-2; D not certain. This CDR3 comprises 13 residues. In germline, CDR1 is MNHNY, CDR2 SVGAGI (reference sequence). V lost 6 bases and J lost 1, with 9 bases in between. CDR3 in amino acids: CASSSSLNYGYTF. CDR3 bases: TGTGCCAGCAGCTCCTCGCTTAACTATGGCTACACCTTC.

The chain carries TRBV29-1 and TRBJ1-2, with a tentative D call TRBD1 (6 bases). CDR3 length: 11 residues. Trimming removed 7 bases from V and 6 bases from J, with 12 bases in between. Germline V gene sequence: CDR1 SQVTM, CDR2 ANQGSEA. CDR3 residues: CSGTGYDGYTF. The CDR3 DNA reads TGCAGCGGAACAGGGTACGATGGCTACACCTTC.

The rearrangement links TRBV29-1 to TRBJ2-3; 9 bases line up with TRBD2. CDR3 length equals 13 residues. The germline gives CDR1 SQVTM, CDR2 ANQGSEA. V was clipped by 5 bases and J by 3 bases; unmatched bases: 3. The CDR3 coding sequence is TGCAGCGTTCTAGCGGGGAGGACAGATACGCAGTATTTT. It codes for CSVLAGRTDTQYF.

The chain's CDR3 is CATRSLGARNTGELFF. CDR3 sequence (DNA): TGTGCCACCAGATCTTTAGGGGCGCGGAACACCGGGGAGCTGTTTTTT. The J gene is TRBJ2-2, the V gene TRBV7-9; a weak D match, TRBD1 (5 bases). The CDR3 is made up of 16 amino acids. Germline lookup yields CDR1 SEHNR and CDR2 FQNEAQ (reference sequence). V lost 10 bases to trimming and J lost 1 base, with 19 bases between them.

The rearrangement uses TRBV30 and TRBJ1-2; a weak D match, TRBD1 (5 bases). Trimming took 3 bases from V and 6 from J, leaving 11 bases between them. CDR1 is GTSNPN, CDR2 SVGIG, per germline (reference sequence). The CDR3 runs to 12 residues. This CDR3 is CAWRSRGDGYTF. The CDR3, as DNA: TGTGCCTGGAGATCGAGAGGGGATGGCTACACCTTC.

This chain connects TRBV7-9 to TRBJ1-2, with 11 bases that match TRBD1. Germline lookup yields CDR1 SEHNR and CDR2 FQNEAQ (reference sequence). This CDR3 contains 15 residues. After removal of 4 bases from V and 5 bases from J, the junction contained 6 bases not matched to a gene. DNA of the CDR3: TGTGCCAGCAGCTCCGGGACAGGGGGGTCTTATGGCTACACCTTC. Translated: CASSSGTGGSYGYTF.

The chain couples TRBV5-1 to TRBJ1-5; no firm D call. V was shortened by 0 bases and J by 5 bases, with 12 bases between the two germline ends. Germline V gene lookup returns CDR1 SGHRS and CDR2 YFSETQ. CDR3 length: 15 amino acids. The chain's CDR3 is CASSLGPGGDQPQHF. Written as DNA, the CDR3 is TGCGCCAGCAGCTTGGGTCCGGGAGGAGATCAGCCCCAGCATTTT.

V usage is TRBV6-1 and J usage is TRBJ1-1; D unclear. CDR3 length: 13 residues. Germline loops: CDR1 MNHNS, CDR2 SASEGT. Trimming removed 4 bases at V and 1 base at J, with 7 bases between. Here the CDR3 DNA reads TGTGCCAGCAGTGGGGTCACGAACACTGAAGCTTTCTTT. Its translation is CASSGVTNTEAFF.

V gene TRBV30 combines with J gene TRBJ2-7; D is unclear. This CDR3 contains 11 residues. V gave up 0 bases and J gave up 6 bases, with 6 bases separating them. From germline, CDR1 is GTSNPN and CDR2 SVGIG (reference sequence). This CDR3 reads CAWSVRTEQYF. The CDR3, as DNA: TGTGCCTGGAGTGTACGGACCGAGCAGTACTTC.

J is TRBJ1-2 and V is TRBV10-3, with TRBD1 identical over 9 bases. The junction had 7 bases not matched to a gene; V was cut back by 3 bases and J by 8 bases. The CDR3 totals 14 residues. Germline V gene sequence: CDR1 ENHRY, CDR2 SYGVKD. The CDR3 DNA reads TGTGCCATCAGTGAAAAGGGACAGGGTCACGGCTACACCTTC. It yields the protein CAISEKGQGHGYTF.

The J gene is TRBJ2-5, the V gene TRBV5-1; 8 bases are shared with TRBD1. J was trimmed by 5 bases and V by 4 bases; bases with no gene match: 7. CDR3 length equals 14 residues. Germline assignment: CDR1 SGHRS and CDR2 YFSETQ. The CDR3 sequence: CASSQGASVETQYF. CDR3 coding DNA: TGCGCCAGCAGCCAGGGGGCTTCGGTGGAGACCCAGTACTTC. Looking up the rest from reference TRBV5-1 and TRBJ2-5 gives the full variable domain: KAGVTQTPRYLIKTRGQQVTLSCSPISGHRSVSWYQQTPGQGLQFLFEYFSETQRNKGNFPGRFSGRQFSNSRSEMNVSTLELGDSALYLCASSQGASVETQYFGPGTRLLVL.

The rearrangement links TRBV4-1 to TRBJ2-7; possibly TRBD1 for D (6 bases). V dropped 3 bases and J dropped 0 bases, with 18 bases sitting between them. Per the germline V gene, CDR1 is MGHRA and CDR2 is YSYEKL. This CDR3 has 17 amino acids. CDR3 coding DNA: TGCGCCAGCAGCCAGGTACTGACAGGCCAGGGCTCCTACGAGCAGTACTTC. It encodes CASSQVLTGQGSYEQYF.

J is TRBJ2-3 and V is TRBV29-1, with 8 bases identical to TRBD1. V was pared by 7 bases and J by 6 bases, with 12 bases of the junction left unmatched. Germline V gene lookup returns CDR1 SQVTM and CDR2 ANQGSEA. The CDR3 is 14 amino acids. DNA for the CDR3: TGCAGCGGACGACAGGGGAGTATTATGGATACGCAGTATTTT. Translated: CSGRQGSIMDTQYF.

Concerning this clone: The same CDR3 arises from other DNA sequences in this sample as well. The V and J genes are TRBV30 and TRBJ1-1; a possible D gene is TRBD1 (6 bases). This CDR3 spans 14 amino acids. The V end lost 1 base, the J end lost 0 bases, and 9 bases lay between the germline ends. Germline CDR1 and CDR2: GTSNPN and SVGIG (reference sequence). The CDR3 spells CAWSEGQLNTEAFF. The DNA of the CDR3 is TGTGCCTGGAGTGAGGGACAACTGAACACTGAAGCTTTCTTT.